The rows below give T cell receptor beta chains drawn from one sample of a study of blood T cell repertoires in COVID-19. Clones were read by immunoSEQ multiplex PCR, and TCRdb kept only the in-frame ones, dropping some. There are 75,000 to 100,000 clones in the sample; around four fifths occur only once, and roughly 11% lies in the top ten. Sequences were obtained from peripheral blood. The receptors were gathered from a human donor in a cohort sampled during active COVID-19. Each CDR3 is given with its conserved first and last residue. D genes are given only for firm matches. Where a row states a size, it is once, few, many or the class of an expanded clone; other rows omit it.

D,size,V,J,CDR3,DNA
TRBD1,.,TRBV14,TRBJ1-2,CASSQRGQGDIYTF,TGTGCCAGCAGCCAGAGGGGACAGGGAGACATCTACACCTTC
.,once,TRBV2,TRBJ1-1,CASIQENTEAFF,TGTGCCAGTATACAGGAGAACACTGAAGCTTTCTTT
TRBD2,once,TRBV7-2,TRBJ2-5,CASSFTSGAVGGTQYF,TGTGCCAGCAGCTTCACTAGCGGGGCCGTGGGGGGGACCCAGTACTTC
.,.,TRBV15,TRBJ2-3,CATSRVQGGGTDTQYF,TGTGCCACCAGCAGAGTTCAAGGGGGTGGCACAGATACGCAGTATTTT
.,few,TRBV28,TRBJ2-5,CASSPRLVSEETQYF,TGTGCCAGCAGTCCCCGACTAGTTTCAGAAGAGACCCAGTACTTC
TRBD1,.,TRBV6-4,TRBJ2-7,CASSPDRGSAYEQYF,TGTGCCAGCAGTCCCGACAGGGGCTCAGCCTACGAGCAGTACTTC
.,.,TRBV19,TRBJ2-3,CASSMFLASGPDTQYF,TGTGCCAGTAGTATGTTCCTAGCATCGGGCCCAGATACGCAGTATTTT
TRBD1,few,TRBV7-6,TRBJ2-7,CASSLLGGGSSYEQYF,TGTGCCAGCAGCTTACTAGGGGGCGGAAGCTCCTACGAGCAGTACTTC
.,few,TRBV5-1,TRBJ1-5,CASSLGGAQPQHF,TGCGCCAGCAGTCTGGGGGGGGCTCAGCCCCAGCATTTT
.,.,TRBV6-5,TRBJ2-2,CASSPVQGSTGELFF,TGTGCCAGCAGTCCTGTCCAGGGATCCACCGGGGAGCTGTTTTTT
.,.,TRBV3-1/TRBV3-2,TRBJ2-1,CASSQSVTNNEQFF,TGTGCCAGCAGCCAATCAGTGACAAACAATGAGCAGTTCTTC
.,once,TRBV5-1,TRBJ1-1,CASRHTQGYGTEAFF,TGCGCCAGCAGACACACACAGGGATATGGCACTGAAGCTTTCTTT
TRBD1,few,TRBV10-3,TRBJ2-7,CAISGPGQGAYEQYF,TGTGCCATCAGTGGACCGGGACAGGGGGCCTACGAGCAGTACTTC
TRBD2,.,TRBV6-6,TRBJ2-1,CASSYGTGGGDEQFF,TGTGCCAGCAGTTATGGGACGGGGGGTGGCGATGAGCAGTTCTTC
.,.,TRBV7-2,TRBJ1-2,CASSSKAQPTGPGYTF,TGTGCCAGCAGCTCAAAGGCTCAACCCACAGGGCCGGGCTACACCTTC
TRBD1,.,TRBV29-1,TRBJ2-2,CSVARTGGTGELFF,TGCAGCGTTGCGCGGACAGGGGGCACCGGGGAGCTGTTTTTT
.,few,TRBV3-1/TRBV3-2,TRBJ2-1,CASSQANAGQFF,TGTGCCAGCAGCCAAGCAAACGCGGGGCAGTTCTTC
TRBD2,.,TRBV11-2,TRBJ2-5,CASSLVGGVQETQYF,TGTGCCAGCAGCTTAGTGGGAGGGGTCCAAGAGACCCAGTACTTC
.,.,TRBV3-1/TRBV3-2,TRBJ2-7,CASSMGTPSYEQYF,TGTGCCAGCAGCATGGGGACTCCCTCCTACGAGCAGTACTTC
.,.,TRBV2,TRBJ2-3,CASSEPGVADTQYF,TGTGCCAGCAGTGAACCGGGAGTGGCGGATACGCAGTATTTT
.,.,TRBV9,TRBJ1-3,CASSSNVNSGNTIYF,TGTGCCAGCAGCTCTAACGTAAACTCTGGAAACACCATATATTTT
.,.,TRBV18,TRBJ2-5,CASSPYGGMVGETQYF,TGTGCCAGCTCACCCTACGGCGGTATGGTTGGAGAGACCCAGTACTTC
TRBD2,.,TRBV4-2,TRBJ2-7,CASSQGLAGETYEQYF,TGTGCCAGCAGCCAAGGTCTAGCGGGGGAGACTTACGAGCAGTACTTC
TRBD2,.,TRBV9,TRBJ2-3,CASSVEASGGVADTQYF,TGTGCCAGCAGCGTAGAGGCTAGCGGGGGGGTGGCAGATACGCAGTATTTT
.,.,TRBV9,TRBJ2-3,CASSDSVSSTDTQYF,TGTGCCAGCAGTGATAGTGTTTCTAGCACAGATACGCAGTATTTT
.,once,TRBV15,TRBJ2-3,CATSRESIGSDTQYF,TGTGCCACCAGCAGAGAATCGATCGGGAGTGATACGCAGTATTTT
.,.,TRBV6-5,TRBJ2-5,CASSYAGVETQYF,TGTGCCAGCAGTTACGCTGGAGTTGAGACCCAGTACTTC
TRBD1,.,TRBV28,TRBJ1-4,CASSLAQGVEEKLFF,TGTGCCAGCAGTTTAGCACAGGGGGTTGAGGAAAAACTGTTTTTT
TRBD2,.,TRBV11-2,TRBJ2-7,CASSPQGLAGPEQYF,TGTGCCAGCAGCCCCCAAGGCCTAGCGGGACCTGAGCAGTACTTC
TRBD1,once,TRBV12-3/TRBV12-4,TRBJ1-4,CASRERTGLKLFF,TGTGCCAGCAGAGAGAGGACAGGGTTAAAACTGTTTTTT
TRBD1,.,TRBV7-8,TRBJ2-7,CASSLITGSGQAYEQYF,TGTGCCAGCAGCTTAATAACCGGTTCGGGACAGGCCTACGAGCAGTACTTC